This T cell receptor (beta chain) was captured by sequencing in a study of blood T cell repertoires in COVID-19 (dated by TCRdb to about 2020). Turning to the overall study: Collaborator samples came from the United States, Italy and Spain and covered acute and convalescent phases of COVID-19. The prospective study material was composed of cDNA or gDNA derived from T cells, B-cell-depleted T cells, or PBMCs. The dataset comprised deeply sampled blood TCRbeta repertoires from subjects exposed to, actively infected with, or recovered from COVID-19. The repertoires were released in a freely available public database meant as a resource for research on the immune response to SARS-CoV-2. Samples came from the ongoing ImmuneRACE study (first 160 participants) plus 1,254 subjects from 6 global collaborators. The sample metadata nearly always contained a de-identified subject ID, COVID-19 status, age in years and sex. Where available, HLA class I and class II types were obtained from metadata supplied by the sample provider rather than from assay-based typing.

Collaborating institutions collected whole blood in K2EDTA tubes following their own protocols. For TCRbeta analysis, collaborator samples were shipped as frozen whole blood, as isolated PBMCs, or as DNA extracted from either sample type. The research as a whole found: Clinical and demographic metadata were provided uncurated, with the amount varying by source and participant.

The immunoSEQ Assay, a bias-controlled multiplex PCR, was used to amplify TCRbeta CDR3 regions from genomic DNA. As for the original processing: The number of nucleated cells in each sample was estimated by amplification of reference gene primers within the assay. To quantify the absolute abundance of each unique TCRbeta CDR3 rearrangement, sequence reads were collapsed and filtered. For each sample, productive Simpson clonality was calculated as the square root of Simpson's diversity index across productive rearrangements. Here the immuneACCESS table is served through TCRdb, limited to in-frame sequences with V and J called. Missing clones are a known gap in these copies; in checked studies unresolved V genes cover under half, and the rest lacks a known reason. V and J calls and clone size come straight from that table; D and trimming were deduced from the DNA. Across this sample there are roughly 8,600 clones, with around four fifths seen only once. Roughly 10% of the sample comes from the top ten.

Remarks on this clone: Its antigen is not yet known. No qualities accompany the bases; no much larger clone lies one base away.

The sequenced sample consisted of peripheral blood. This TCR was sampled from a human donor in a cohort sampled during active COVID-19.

The CDR3 reads as follows: CASSYTRTGPDEKLFF. The base sequence is TGCGCCAGCAGCTACACTAGGACAGGGCCGGATGAAAAACTGTTTTTT. The sequence links TRBV5-1 to TRBJ1-4, with TRBD1 matching 8 junction bases. From a lookup of the germline V gene, CDR1 and CDR2 are SGHRS and YFSETQ. Reading from cysteine to phenylalanine, the CDR3 counts 16 amino acids. Only CDR3 DNA is held: 48 bases, read in frame from base 1. Relative to germline, V is missing 3 bases and J is missing 6 bases, with 10 bases of the junction outside any gene match.